Here is one T cell receptor (beta chain) with its context. No antigen is known for it. This sample is part of a study of cytomegalovirus exposure and HLA in healthy donors. Study-level points and caveats: The authors confirmed in vitro that three CMV-associated chains were specific for CMV antigens.

The PCR made use of 60 Vbeta and 13 Jbeta primers. Only in-frame clones appear in the TCRdb table, and some are missing; sequencing was by immunoSEQ multiplex PCR. The repertoire holds under 150,000 clones, with 80% to 90% as singletons. The sequence was obtained from a boy between 2 and 10 years old in good health and CMV-seronegative. The sequenced sample consisted of PBMCs.

This CDR3 reads CSVGQGRISYEQYF. CDR3 nucleotide sequence: TGCAGCGTTGGACAGGGGCGGATCTCCTACGAGCAGTACTTC. The V call is TRBV29-1, the J call TRBJ2-7; 8 bases line up with TRBD1. The CDR3 sequence is 14 residues long. Germline V gene sequence: CDR1 SQVTM, CDR2 ANQGSEA. Trimming took 4 bases from V and 0 from J; bases not matched to a gene: 5.